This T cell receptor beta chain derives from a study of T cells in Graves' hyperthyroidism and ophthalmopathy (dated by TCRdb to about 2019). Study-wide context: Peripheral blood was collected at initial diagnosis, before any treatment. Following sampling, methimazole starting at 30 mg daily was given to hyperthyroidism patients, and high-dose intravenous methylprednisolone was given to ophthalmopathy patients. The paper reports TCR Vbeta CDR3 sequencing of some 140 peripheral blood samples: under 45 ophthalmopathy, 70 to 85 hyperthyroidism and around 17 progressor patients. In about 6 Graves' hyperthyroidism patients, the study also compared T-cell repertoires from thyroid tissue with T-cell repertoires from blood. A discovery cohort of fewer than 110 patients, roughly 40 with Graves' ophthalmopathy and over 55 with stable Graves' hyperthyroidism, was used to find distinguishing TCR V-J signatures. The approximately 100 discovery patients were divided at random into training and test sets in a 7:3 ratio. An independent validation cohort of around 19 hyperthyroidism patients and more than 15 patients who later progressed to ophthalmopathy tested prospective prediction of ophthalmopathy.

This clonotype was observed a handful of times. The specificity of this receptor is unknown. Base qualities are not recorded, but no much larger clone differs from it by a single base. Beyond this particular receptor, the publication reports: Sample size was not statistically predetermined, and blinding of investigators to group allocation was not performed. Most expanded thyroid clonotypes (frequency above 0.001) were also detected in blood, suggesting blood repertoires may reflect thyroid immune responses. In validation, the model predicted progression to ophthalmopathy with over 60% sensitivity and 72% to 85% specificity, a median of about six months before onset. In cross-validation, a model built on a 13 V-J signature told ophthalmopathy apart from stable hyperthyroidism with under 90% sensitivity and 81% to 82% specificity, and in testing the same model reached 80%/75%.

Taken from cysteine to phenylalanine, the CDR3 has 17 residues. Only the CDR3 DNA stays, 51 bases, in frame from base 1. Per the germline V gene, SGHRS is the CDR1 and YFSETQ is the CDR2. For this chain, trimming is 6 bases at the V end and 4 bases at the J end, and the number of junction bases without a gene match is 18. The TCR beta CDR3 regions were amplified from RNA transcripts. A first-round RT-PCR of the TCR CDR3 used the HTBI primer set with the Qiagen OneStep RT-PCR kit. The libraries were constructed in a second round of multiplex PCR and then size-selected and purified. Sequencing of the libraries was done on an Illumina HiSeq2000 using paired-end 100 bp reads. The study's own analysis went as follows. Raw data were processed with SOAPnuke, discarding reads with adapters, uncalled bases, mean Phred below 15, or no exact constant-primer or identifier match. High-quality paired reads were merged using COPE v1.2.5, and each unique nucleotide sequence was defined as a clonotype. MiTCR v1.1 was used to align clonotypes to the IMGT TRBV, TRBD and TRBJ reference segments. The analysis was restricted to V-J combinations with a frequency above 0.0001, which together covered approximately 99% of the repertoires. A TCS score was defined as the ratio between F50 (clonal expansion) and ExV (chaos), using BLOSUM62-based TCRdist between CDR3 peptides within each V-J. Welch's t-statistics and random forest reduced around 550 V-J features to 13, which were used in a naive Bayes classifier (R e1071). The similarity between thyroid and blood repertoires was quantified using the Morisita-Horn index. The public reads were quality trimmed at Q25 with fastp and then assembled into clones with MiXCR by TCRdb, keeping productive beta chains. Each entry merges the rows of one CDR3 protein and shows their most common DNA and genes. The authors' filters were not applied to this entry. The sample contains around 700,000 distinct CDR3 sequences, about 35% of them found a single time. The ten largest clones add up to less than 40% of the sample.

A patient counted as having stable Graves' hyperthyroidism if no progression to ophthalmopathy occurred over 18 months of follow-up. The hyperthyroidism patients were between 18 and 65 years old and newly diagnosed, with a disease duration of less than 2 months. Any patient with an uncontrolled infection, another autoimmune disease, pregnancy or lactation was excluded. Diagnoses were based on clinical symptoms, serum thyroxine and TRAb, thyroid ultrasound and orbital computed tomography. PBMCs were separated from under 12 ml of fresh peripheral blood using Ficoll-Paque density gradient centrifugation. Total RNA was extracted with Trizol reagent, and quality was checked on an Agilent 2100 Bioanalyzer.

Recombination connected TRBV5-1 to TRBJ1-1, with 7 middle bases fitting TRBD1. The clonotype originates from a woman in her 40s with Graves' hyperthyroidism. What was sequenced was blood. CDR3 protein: CASTKPTGTTPSTEAFF. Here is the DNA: TGCGCCAGCACCAAACCGACAGGGACGACACCCAGCACTGAAGCTTTCTTT.